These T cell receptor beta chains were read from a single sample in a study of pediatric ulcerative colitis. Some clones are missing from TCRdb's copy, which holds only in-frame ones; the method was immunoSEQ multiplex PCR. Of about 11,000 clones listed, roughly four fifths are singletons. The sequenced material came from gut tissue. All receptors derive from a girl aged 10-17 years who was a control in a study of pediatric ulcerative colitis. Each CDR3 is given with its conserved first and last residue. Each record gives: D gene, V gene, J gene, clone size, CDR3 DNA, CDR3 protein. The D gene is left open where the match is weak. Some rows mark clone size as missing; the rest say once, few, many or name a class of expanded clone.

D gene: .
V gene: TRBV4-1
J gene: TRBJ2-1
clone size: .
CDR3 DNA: TGCGCCAGCAGCCCCACGGGGCGCTGGCAGTTCTTC
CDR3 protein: CASSPTGRWQFF

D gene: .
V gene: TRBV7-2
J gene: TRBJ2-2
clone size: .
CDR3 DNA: TGTGCCAGCAGCAGACAGATAAGCGCGAACACCGGGGAGCTGTTTTTT
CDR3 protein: CASSRQISANTGELFF

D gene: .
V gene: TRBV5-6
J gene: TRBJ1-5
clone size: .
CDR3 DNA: TGTGCCAGCAGCTTTATGGCGACAGAGCATAATCAGCCCCAGCATTTT
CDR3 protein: CASSFMATEHNQPQHF

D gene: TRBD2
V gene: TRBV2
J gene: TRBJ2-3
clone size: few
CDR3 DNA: TGTGCCAGTGCGCTAGCGGGAGTGACAGATACGCAGTATTTT
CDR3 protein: CASALAGVTDTQYF

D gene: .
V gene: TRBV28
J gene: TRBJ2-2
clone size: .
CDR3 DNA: TGTGCCAGCAGTTCCGGGACCCAACACACCGGGGAGCTGTTTTTT
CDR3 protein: CASSSGTQHTGELFF

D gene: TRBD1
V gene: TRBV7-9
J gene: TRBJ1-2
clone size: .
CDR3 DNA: TGTGCCAGCAGCCGACAGGGAGGGAGTTACACCTTC
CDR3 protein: CASSRQGGSYTF

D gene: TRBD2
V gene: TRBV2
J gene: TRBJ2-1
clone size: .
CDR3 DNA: TGTGCCAGCGTCGGACTAGCGGACCACAATGAGCAGTTCTTC
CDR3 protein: CASVGLADHNEQFF

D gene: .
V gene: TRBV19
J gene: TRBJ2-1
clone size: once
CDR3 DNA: TGTGCCAGTAGTCTCAGGGGAGGGCCCCCCTACAATGAGCAGTTCTTC
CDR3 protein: CASSLRGGPPYNEQFF

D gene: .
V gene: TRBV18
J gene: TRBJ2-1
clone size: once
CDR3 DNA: TGTGCCAGCTCACCACTTCGGACGGCCAACGGCGATGAGCAGTTCTTC
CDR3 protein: CASSPLRTANGDEQFF

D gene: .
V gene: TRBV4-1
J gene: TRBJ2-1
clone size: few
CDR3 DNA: TGCGCCAGCAGCCAAGTTGCGTACACGGGGGATGAGCAGTTCTTC
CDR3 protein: CASSQVAYTGDEQFF

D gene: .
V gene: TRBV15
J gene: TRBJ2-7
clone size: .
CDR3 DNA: TGTGCCACCAGCAGAGTCCGAGGCGGAGCCTACGAGCAGTACTTC
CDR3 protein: CATSRVRGGAYEQYF

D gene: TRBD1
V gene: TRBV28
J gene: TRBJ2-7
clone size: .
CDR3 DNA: TGTGCCAGCAGTTCCTTAAACAGGGGCTGGAGCTCCTACGAGCAGTACTTC
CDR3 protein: CASSSLNRGWSSYEQYF

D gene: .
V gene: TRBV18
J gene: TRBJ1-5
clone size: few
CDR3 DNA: TGTGCCAGCTCACCAGGGCAGCGACATCAGCCCCAGCATTTT
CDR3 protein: CASSPGQRHQPQHF